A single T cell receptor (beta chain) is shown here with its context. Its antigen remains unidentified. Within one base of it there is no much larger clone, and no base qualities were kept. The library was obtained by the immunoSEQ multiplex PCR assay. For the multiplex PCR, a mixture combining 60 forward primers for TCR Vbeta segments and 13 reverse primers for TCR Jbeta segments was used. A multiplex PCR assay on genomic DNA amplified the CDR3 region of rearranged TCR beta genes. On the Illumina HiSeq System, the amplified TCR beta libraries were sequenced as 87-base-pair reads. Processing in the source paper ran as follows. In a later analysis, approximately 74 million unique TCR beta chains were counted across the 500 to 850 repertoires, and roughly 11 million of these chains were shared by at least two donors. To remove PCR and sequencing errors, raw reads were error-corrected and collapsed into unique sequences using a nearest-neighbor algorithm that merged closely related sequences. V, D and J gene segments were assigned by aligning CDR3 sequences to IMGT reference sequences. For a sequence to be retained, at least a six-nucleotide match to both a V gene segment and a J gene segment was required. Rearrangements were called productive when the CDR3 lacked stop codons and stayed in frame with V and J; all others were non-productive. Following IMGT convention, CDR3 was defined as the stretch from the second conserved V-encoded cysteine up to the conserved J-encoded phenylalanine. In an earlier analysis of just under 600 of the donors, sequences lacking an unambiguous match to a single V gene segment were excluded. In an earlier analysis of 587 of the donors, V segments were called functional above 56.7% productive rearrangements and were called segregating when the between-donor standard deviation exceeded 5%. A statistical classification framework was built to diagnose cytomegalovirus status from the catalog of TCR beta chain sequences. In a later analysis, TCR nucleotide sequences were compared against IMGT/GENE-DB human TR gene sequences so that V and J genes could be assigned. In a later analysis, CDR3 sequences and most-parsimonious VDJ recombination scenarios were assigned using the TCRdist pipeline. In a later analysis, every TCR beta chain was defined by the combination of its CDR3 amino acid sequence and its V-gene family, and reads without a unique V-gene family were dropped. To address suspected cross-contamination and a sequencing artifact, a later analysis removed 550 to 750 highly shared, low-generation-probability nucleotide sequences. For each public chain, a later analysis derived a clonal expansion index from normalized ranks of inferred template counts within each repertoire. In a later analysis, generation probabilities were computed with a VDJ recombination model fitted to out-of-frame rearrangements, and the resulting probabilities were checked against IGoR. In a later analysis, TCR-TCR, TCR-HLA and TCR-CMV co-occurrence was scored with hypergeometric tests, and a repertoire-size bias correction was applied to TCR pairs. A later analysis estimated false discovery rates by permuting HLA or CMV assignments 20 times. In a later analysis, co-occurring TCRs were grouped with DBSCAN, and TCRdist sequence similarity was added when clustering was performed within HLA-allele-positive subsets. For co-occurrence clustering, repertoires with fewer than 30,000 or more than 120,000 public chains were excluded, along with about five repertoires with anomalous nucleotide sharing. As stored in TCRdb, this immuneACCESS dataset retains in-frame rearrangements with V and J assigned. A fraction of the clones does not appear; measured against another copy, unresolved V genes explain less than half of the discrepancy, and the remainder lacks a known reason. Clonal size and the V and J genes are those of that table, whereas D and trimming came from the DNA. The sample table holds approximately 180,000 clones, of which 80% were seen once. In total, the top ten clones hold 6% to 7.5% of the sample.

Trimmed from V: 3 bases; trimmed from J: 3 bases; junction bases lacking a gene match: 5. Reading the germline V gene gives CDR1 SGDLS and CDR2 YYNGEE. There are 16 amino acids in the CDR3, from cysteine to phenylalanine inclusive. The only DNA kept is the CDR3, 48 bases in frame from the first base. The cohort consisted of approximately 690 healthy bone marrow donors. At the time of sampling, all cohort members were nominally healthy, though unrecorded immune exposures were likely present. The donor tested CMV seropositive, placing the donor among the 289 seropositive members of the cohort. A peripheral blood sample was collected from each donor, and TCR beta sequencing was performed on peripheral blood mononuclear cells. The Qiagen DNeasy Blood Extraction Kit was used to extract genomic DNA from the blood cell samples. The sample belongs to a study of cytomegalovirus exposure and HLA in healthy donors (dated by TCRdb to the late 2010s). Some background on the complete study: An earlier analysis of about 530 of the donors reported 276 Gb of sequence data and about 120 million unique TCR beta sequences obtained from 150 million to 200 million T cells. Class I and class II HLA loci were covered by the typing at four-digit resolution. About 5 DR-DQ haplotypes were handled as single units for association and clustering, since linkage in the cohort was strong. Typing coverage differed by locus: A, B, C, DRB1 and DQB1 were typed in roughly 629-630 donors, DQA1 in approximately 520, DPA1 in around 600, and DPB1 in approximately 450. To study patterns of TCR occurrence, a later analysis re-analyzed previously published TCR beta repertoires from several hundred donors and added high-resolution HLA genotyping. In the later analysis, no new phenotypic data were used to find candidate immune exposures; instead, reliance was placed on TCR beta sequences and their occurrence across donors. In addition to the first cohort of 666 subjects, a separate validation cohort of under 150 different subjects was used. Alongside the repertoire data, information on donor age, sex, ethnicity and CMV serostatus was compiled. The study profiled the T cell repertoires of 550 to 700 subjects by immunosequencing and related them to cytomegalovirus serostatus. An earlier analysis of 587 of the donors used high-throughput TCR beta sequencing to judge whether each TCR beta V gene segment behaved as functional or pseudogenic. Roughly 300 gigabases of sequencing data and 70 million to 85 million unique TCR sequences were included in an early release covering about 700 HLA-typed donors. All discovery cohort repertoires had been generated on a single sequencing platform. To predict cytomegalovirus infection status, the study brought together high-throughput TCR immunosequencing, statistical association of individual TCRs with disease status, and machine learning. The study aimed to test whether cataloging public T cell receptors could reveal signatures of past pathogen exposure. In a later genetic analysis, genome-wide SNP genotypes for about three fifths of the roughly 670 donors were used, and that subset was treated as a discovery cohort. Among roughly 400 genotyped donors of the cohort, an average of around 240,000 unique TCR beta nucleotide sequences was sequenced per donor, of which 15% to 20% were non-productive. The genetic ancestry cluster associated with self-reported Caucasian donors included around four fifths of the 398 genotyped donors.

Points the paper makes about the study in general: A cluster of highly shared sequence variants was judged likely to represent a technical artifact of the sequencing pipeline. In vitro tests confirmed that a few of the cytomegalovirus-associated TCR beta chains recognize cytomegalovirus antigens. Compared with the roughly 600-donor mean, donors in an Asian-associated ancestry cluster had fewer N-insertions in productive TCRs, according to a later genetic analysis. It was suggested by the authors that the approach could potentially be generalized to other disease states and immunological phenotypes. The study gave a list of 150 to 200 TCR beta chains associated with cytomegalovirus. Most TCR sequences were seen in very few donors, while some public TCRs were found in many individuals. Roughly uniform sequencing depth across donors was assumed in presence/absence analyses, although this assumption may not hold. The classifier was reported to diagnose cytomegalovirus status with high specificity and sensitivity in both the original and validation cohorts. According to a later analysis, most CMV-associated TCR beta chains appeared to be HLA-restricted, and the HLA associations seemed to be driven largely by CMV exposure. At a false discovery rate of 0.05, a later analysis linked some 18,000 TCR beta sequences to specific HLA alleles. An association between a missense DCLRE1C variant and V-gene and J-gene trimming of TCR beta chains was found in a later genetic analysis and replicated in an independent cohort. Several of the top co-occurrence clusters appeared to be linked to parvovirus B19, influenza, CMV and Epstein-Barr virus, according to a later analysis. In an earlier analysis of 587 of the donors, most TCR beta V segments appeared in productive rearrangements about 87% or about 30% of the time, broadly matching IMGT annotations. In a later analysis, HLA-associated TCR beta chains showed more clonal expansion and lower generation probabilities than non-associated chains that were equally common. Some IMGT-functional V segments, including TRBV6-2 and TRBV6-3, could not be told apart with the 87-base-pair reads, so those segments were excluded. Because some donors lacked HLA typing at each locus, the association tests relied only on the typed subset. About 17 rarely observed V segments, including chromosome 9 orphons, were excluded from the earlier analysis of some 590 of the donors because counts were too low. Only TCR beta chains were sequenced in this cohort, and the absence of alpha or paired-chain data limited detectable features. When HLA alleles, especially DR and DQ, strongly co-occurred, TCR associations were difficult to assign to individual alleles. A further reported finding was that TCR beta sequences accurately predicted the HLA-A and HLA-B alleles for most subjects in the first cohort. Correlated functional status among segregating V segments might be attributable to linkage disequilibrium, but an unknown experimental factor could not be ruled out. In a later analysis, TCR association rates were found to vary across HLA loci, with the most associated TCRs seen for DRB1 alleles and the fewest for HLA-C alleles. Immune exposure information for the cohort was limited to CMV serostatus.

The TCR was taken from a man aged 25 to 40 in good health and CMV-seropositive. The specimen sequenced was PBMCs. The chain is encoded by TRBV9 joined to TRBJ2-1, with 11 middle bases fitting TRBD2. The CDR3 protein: CASSATGTSGYNEQFF. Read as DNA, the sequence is TGTGCCAGCAGCGCAACCGGGACTAGCGGCTACAATGAGCAGTTCTTC.